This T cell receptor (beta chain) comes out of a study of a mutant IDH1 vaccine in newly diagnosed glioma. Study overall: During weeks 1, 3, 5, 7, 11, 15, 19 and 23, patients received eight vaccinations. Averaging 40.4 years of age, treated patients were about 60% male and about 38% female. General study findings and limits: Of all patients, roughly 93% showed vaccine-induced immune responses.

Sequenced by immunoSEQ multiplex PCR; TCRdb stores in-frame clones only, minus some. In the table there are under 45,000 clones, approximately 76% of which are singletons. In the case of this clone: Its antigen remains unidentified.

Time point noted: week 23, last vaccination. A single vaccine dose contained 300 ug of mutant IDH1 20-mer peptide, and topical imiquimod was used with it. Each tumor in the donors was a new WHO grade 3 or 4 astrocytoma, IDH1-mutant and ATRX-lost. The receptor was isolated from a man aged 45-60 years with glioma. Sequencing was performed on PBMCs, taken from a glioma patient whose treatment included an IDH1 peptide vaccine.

This chain's CDR3 is CASSLEGNTGELFF. The CDR3 coding sequence is TGCGCCAGCAGCTTGGAGGGGAACACCGGGGAGCTGTTTTTT. This chain uses TRBV5-1 with TRBJ2-2; D is unresolved. CDR3 length: 14 residues. The V gene lost 0 bases and the J gene lost 1 base, with 4 bases spanning the gap. From germline, CDR1 is SGHRS and CDR2 YFSETQ.